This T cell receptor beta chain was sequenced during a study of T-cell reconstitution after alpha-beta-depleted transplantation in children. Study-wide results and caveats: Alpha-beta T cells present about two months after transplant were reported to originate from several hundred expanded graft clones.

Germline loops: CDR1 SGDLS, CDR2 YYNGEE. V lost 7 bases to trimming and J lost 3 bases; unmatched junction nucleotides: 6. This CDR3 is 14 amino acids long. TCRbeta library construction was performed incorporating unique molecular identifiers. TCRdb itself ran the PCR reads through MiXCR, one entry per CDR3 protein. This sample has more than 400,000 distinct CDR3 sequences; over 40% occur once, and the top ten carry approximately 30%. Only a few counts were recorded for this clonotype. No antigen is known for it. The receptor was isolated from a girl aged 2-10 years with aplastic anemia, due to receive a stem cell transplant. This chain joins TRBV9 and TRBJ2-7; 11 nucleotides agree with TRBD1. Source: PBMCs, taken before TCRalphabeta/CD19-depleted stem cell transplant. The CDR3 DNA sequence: TGTGCCAGCGGGACCGGGACAGGGGGCTACGAGCAGTACTTC. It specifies CASGTGTGGYEQYF.